This T cell receptor beta chain originates from a study of graft-versus-host responses after intestinal transplantation. Study in general: Induction using anti-thymocyte globulin, followed by tacrolimus and steroids for roughly 3 years, was given to all recipients.

Intraepithelial and lamina propria lymphocytes were freed from processed graft tissue. The table came from immunoSEQ multiplex PCR; TCRdb's copy has only in-frame clones and leaves some out. Here the sample spans 3,500 to 5,000 clones, 85% being singletons. The source of this sequence is a human patient who received an intestinal transplant, so some T cells may come from the graft donor. The sample consisted of ileum tissue, taken roughly 660 days after intestinal transplant.

The CDR3 DNA is TGTGCCAGCAGTGAGATACCGGGACAGGGATCGGGAGAGGCTTTCTTT. Translation gives CASSEIPGQGSGEAFF. The genes are TRBV6-4 and TRBJ1-1; 9 nucleotides align to TRBD1. The CDR3 is 16 amino acids. Germline V gene data show CDR1 as MRHNA and CDR2 as SNTAGT. V lost 3 bases, J lost 11 bases, and 16 bases stayed unmatched.